This paragraph covers one T cell receptor beta chain sequence. Its specificity is unknown. CDR3 length equals 15 residues. Germline V gene data show CDR1 as LNHDA and CDR2 as SQIVND (reference sequence). These data are taken from a study of graft-versus-host responses after intestinal transplantation. Overall study context: Transplantation in recipients was multivisceral, liver-intestinal, or isolated intestinal.

Study-wide findings and caveats: Detection of GvH clones occurred in recipient marrow, and some had their first appearance in ileum or blood.

Data came from immunoSEQ multiplex PCR; TCRdb stores just in-frame clones and leaves some out. The table has about 89,000 clones, 92% seen once. This chain connects TRBV19 to TRBJ2-5; 12 bases are shared with TRBD2. The J call may be faulty, since TRBJ2-7 better matches the DNA end. The source of this sequence is a human donor who received an intestinal transplant. The source material was unstimulated CD4+ T cells sorted from spleen or lymph node cells, sampled before intestinal transplant. For the CDR3, the DNA is TGTGCCAGTAGTATGACTAGCGGGAGTGTGTACGAGCAGTACTTC. Its translation: CASSMTSGSVYEQYF.